This T cell receptor beta chain was profiled in a study of shared clonotypes between healthy human individuals. The germline V gene has CDR1 MNHEY and CDR2 SVGAGI. The CDR3 runs 16 residues. Trimming stripped 0 bases from V and 0 bases from J, with 9 bases between. In its sample, this clone was seen once. Data came from immunoSEQ multiplex PCR; TCRdb stores just in-frame clones and leaves some out. The sample has over a million clones; approximately 80% are singletons. Material for sequencing was memory CD4+ T cells from PBMCs. Subset in this sample: CD45RA-negative fraction. The sequence came from a man in his late teens or twenties in good health. Some clones in this sample may be carry-over from other donors' samples. The V call is TRBV6-5, the J call TRBJ2-4; D not certain. Written as DNA, the CDR3 is TGTGCCAGCAGTTACTCTGGGGTGATAGCCAAAAACATTCAGTACTTC. As protein: CASSYSGVIAKNIQYF.